This T cell receptor beta chain is drawn from a study of blood T cell repertoires in COVID-19. As for the study in general: Sites in the United States, Italy and Spain provided acute and convalescent COVID-19 samples.

The CDR3 runs to 12 residues. Trimming removed 4 bases at V and 7 bases at J, with 9 bases between. Per the germline V gene, CDR1 is SGDLS and CDR2 is YYNGEE. Profiling relied on immunoSEQ multiplex PCR, and the TCRdb table lists in-frame clones only, not all of them. Of 150,000 to 200,000 clones in the sample, 88% were seen once. The chain links TRBV9 to TRBJ2-1, with D possibly being TRBD1 (5 bases). The source is a woman in her 50s who had recovered from COVID-19. The sequencing input was PBMCs or T cells enriched from blood (not recorded which). The CDR3, as DNA: TGTGCCAGCAGCCACTCAGGGAATGAGCAGTTCTTC. It specifies CASSHSGNEQFF.